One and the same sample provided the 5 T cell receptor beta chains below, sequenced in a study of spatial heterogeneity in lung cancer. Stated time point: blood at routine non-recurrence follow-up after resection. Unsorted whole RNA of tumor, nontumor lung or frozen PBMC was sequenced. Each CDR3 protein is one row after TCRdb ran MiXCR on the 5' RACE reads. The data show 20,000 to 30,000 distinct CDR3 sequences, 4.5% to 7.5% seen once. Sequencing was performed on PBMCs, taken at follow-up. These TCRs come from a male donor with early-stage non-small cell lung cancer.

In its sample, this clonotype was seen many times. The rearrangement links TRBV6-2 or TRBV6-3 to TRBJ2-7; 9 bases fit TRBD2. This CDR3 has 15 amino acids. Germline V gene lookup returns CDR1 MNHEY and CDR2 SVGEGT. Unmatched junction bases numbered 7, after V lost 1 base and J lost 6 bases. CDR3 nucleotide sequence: TGTGCCAGCAGTTACTTGCTAGCGGGATTGTCCGAGCAGTACGTC. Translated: CASSYLLAGLSEQYV.

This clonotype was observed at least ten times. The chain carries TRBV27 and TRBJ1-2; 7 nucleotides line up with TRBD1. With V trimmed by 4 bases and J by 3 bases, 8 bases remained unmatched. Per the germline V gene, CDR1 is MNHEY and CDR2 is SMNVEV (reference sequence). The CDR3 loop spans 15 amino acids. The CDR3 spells CASSSRSRGDYGYTF. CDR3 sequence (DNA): TGTGCCAGCAGTTCCCGGAGCAGGGGGGACTATGGCTACACCTTC.

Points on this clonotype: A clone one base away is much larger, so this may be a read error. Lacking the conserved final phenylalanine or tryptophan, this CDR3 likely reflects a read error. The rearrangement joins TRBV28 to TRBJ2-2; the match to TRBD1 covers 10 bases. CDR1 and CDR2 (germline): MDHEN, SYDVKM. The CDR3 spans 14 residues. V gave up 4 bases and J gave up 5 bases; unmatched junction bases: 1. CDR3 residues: CASSSGQGTGELFS. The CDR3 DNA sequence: TGTGCCAGCAGTTCGGGACAGGGGACCGGGGAGCTGTTTTCT.

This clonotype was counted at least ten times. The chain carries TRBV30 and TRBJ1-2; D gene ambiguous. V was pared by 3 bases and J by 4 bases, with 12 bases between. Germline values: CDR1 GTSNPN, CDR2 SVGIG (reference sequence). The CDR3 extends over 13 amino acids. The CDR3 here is CAWRTSGVYGYTF. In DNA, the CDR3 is TGTGCCTGGAGGACCTCCGGGGTCTATGGCTACACCTTC.

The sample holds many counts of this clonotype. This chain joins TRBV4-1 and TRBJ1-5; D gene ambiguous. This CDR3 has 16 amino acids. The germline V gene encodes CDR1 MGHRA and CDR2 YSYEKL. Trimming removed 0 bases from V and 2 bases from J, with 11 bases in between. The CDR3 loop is CASSQEGGNGNQPQHF. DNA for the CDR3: TGCGCCAGCAGCCAAGAAGGAGGGAACGGCAATCAGCCCCAGCATTTT.